What follows are 27 T cell receptor beta chains derived from one specimen sequenced in a study of blood T cell repertoires in COVID-19 (TCRdb year 2020). Library preparation was by the immunoSEQ multiplex PCR assay. TCRdb mirrors the immuneACCESS table, restricted to in-frame sequences. Some clones are absent from its copies; in checked studies, under half trace to an unresolved V gene, and the reason for the others is unknown. The sample includes fewer than 350,000 clones, with roughly 90% observed a single time. The ten largest account for roughly 2% of the sample. The sequencing input was PBMCs or T cells enriched from blood (not recorded which). The receptors stem from a woman between 40 and 50 years old with acute COVID-19.

CDR3: CASSPGGQTNTEAFF. The CDR3, as DNA: TGTGCCAGCAGCCCAGGGGGACAGACGAACACTGAAGCTTTCTTT. This rearrangement joins TRBV5-4 to TRBJ1-1; 7 nucleotides align to TRBD1. After removal of 4 bases from V and 1 base from J, the junction contained 7 bases not matched to a gene. Germline lookup yields CDR1 SGHNT and CDR2 YYREEE (reference sequence). The CDR3 consists of 15 residues.

This chain links TRBV12-5 with TRBJ2-7; a possible D gene is TRBD1 (6 bases). The CDR3 runs 15 residues. The germline V and J ends were trimmed by 6 bases and 1 base, with 16 bases remaining between them. Germline V gene sequence: CDR1 LGHNT, CDR2 FRNRAP. CDR3: CASGGTGSRSYEQYF. As DNA, the CDR3 is TGTGCTAGTGGCGGAACAGGGTCTAGGTCCTACGAGCAGTACTTC.

The chain employs TRBV9 and TRBJ1-1; D remains unclear. The CDR3 sequence is 13 residues long. Between the trimmed V and J ends, which lost 0 bases and 1 base, there was a span of 4 bases. Germline-derived CDR1 and CDR2 are SGDLS and YYNGEE. CDR3 coding DNA: TGTGCCAGCAGCGTAGCTCCGAACACTGAAGCTTTCTTT. This sequence encodes CASSVAPNTEAFF.

This chain connects TRBV6-5 to TRBJ2-7; 7 positions agree with TRBD1. This CDR3 region has 13 residues. Germline trimming cut 11 bases from V and 2 bases from J; bases unmatched to any gene: 9. CDR1 is MNHEY and CDR2 is SVGAGI in the germline V gene. This CDR3 reads CAHRATGTYEQYF. In DNA form, the CDR3 reads TGTGCCCACAGGGCGACAGGGACCTACGAGCAGTACTTC.

The chain couples TRBV19 to TRBJ2-6; no firm D call. In germline, CDR1 is LNHDA, CDR2 SQIVND (reference sequence). V dropped 5 bases and J dropped 1 base, with 3 bases sitting between them. CDR3 length equals 13 residues. In DNA, the CDR3 is TGTGCCAGTAGTCCTTCTGGGGCCAACGTCCTGACTTTC. Encoded protein: CASSPSGANVLTF.

V usage is TRBV30 and J usage is TRBJ1-3, with D perhaps matching TRBD1 (5 bases). Germline CDR1 and CDR2: GTSNPN and SVGIG (reference sequence). With 1 base removed from V and 2 bases from J, the gap between germline ends came to 18 bases. This CDR3 has 17 residues. The CDR3 reads CAWSALGARAAGNTIYF. CDR3 in DNA: TGTGCCTGGAGTGCGTTAGGGGCCAGGGCGGCTGGAAACACCATATATTTT.

The CDR3 bases are TGTGCCAGCAGCAATACAGGGGGCGCCGACTCTGAAGCTTTCTTT. Amino acid sequence: CASSNTGGADSEAFF. The V gene is TRBV9, the J gene TRBJ1-1; 9 bases align to TRBD1. This CDR3 is 15 amino acids long. The V gene's germline CDR1 is SGDLS and CDR2 YYNGEE. V was clipped by 4 bases and J by 6 bases; unmatched bases: 10.

The genes are TRBV24-1 and TRBJ2-5; D perhaps matches TRBD1 (6 bases). The CDR3 is 16 residues long. Germline lookup yields CDR1 KGHDR and CDR2 SFDVKD. V was clipped by 3 bases and J by 2 bases, with 15 bases between them. CDR3 residues: CATSDGHGTLQETQYF. The CDR3 region has the DNA TGTGCCACCAGTGATGGCCACGGGACACTACAAGAGACCCAGTACTTC.

The rearrangement uses TRBV4-1 and TRBJ1-1, with D uncertain. This CDR3 comprises 14 residues. The germline V gene encodes CDR1 MGHRA and CDR2 YSYEKL. V lost 0 bases to trimming and J lost 1 base, with 6 bases between them. This chain's CDR3 is CASSQDPGNTEAFF. CDR3 coding DNA: TGCGCCAGCAGCCAAGATCCCGGGAACACTGAAGCTTTCTTT.

The chain joins TRBV5-1 to TRBJ2-5, with a weak D call TRBD1 (5 bases). The V end was cut by 1 base, the J end by 7 bases, with 14 bases between. The germline V gene encodes CDR1 SGHRS and CDR2 YFSETQ. The CDR3 runs to 14 residues. The CDR3 sequence is CASSLSQGGGTQYF. Here the CDR3 DNA reads TGCGCCAGCAGCTTGTCGCAGGGTGGCGGGACCCAGTACTTC.

The chain carries TRBV5-1 and TRBJ2-7; 8 nucleotides line up with TRBD1. V shed 2 bases, J shed 2 bases, and the junction held 3 bases outside the gene matches. Germline loops: CDR1 SGHRS, CDR2 YFSETQ. CDR3 length: 14 residues. Here the CDR3 reads CASSLYRGAYEQYF. As DNA, the CDR3 is TGCGCCAGCAGCTTATACAGGGGGGCCTACGAGCAGTACTTC.

The V and J genes are TRBV4-1 and TRBJ1-1; TRBD1 aligns across 7 bases. V lost 3 bases to trimming and J lost 3 bases; unmatched junction nucleotides: 16. The CDR3 extends over 18 amino acids. Germline assignment: CDR1 MGHRA and CDR2 YSYEKL. CDR3 in DNA: TGCGCCAGCAGCCATCCAGCCAGGGACAGCCCCCGGTACACTGAAGCTTTCTTT. As protein: CASSHPARDSPRYTEAFF.

This chain connects TRBV9 to TRBJ2-3; 8 bases fit TRBD2. Germline V gene lookup returns CDR1 SGDLS and CDR2 YYNGEE. V lost 3 bases and J lost 0; bases outside the gene matches: 6. The CDR3 is 16 amino acids. The CDR3 nucleotides read TGTGCCAGCAGCGCCACTAGCGGTATTAGCACAGATACGCAGTATTTT. Translating it yields CASSATSGISTDTQYF. The whole variable domain, filled in from reference TRBV9 and TRBJ2-3, reads DSGVTQTPKHLITATGQRVTLRCSPRSGDLSVYWYQQSLDQGLQFLIQYYNGEERAKGNILERFSAQQFPDLHSELNLSSLELGDSALYFCASSATSGISTDTQYFGPGTRLTVL.

The rearrangement joins TRBV19 to TRBJ2-5; 12 bases are a match to TRBD2. Germline V CDR1 and CDR2: LNHDA, SQIVND (reference sequence). The CDR3 has 19 amino acids. J lost 3 bases, V lost 1 base, and 12 bases had no gene match. The CDR3 here is CASSIGRTSGAGSKETQYF. The CDR3 DNA sequence: TGTGCCAGTAGTATAGGCCGGACTAGCGGGGCAGGTTCCAAAGAGACCCAGTACTTC.

The J gene is TRBJ2-3, the V gene TRBV27; 8 positions match TRBD2. Germline trimming cut 3 bases from V and 0 bases from J; bases unmatched to any gene: 5. The CDR3 contains 16 residues. Germline CDR1 and CDR2: MNHEY and SMNVEV (reference sequence). CDR3 in amino acids: CASSFSGITSTDTQYF. The CDR3 coding sequence is TGTGCCAGCAGTTTTAGCGGGATTACTAGCACAGATACGCAGTATTTT.

The chain couples TRBV5-1 to TRBJ1-2; unclear D gene. The CDR3 spans 13 residues. V lost 7 bases and J 1 base, leaving 11 bases between the germline ends. From germline, CDR1 is SGHRS and CDR2 YFSETQ. CDR3 protein: CASDLGSNYGYTF. In DNA form, the CDR3 reads TGCGCCAGCGACTTGGGCAGTAACTATGGCTACACCTTC.

This rearrangement joins TRBV7-9 to TRBJ1-3; 8 bases agree with TRBD1. V was clipped by 5 bases and J by 0 bases; unmatched bases: 6. CDR3 size: 16 residues. Germline CDR1 and CDR2: SEHNR and FQNEAQ (reference sequence). The CDR3 here is CASSPIDRGSGNTIYF. The CDR3 nucleotides read TGTGCCAGCAGCCCTATCGACAGGGGCTCTGGAAACACCATATATTTT.

The J gene is TRBJ1-1, the V gene TRBV5-4, with TRBD1 as a possible D gene (6 bases). V was shortened by 3 bases and J by 4 bases, with 16 bases between the two germline ends. The CDR3 length is 15 residues. The V gene's germline CDR1 is SGHNT and CDR2 YYREEE (reference sequence). CDR3 sequence reads: CASSSGVRGRTEAFF. CDR3 bases: TGTGCCAGCAGCTCGGGAGTGCGGGGGCGCACTGAAGCTTTCTTT.

This chain joins TRBV2 and TRBJ1-4; 8 positions agree with TRBD1. Germline V gene data show CDR1 as SNHLY and CDR2 as FYNNEI. The CDR3 has 14 residues. Germline trimming cut 6 bases from V and 8 bases from J; bases unmatched to any gene: 8. Here the CDR3 reads CASSKDRVGEKLFF. In DNA, the CDR3 is TGTGCCAGCAGCAAGGACAGGGTTGGGGAAAAACTGTTTTTT.

CDR3 bases: TGTGCCTGGAGTCAAGAGGACTACGAGCAGTACTTC. Its translation: CAWSQEDYEQYF. The genes are TRBV30 and TRBJ2-7; D is unresolved. Per germline, CDR1 GTSNPN and CDR2 SVGIG (reference sequence). V gave up 2 bases and J gave up 3 bases, with 8 bases separating them. This CDR3 is 12 amino acids long. Looking up the rest from reference TRBV30 and TRBJ2-7 gives the full variable domain: SQTIHQWPATLVQPVGSPLSLECTVEGTSNPNLYWYRQAAGRGLQLLFYSVGIGQISSEVPQNLSASRPQDRQFILSSKKLLLSDSGFYLCAWSQEDYEQYFGPGTRLTVT.

The chain uses TRBV11-3 and TRBJ2-3; weak D call: TRBD1 (6 bases). V dropped 3 bases and J dropped 1 base, with 14 bases sitting between them. CDR3 length equals 16 residues. Germline CDR1 SGHNT, CDR2 YENEEA. The CDR3 spells CASSFPPGERTDTQYF. The CDR3 DNA follows: TGTGCCAGCAGCTTTCCCCCAGGGGAACGCACAGATACGCAGTATTTT.

The chain employs TRBV24-1 and TRBJ2-1, with 7 bases aligning to TRBD2. Germline assignment: CDR1 KGHDR and CDR2 SFDVKD. There are 16 residues in the CDR3. With 4 bases clipped from V and 7 bases from J, the junction kept 12 bases outside the gene matches. This CDR3 is CATSDPTSAVGNEQFF. Here the CDR3 DNA reads TGTGCCACCAGTGACCCTACTAGCGCCGTGGGGAATGAGCAGTTCTTC.

The V and J genes are TRBV5-5 and TRBJ1-2; the D is unclear. CDR1 SGHKS and CDR2 YYEKEE come from the germline V gene (reference sequence). The CDR3 consists of 15 residues. The germline V and J ends were trimmed by 3 bases and 1 base, with 13 bases remaining between them. The CDR3 region is CASSSHGGINYGYTF. The CDR3 DNA reads TGTGCCAGCAGCTCCCACGGCGGAATTAACTATGGCTACACCTTC.

The rearrangement uses TRBV29-1 and TRBJ2-2, with D possibly TRBD2 on 6 matching bases. The germline gives CDR1 SQVTM, CDR2 ANQGSEA. Deletions cut 4 bases from V and 2 bases from J, with 17 bases between. The CDR3 has 16 amino acids. The CDR3 sequence: CSVGGLGGYNTGELFF. The CDR3 DNA follows: TGCAGCGTTGGTGGGCTGGGGGGTTATAACACCGGGGAGCTGTTTTTT.

The chain has TRBV3-1 (or the pseudogene TRBV3-2) and TRBJ2-7; tentative D call: TRBD2 (5 bases). Trimming cost V 4 bases and J 0 bases, with 7 bases left between them. Germline lookup yields CDR1 LGHDT and CDR2 YNNKEL (reference sequence). This CDR3 region has 13 residues. CDR3 protein: CASSRRDSYEQYF. DNA for the CDR3: TGTGCCAGCAGCCGACGGGACTCCTACGAGCAGTACTTC.

V gene TRBV7-8 combines with J gene TRBJ2-2, with D possibly TRBD1 on 5 matching bases. CDR1 is SGHVS, CDR2 FQNEAQ, per germline. This CDR3 is 14 amino acids long. Trimming cost V 4 bases and J 2 bases, with 8 bases left between them. The CDR3 reads CASSSQVNTGELFF. The CDR3 DNA reads TGTGCCAGCAGCTCACAGGTTAACACCGGGGAGCTGTTTTTT.

The chain carries TRBV6-5 and TRBJ1-2; TRBD1 matches at 8 bases. Trimming at V came to 0 bases and at J to 5 bases, leaving 8 bases not matched to a gene. The CDR3 contains 16 residues. Germline values: CDR1 MNHEY, CDR2 SVGAGI. The CDR3 protein is CASSYSWTGIGYGYTF. The CDR3 region has the DNA TGTGCCAGCAGTTACTCTTGGACAGGGATAGGGTATGGCTACACCTTC.